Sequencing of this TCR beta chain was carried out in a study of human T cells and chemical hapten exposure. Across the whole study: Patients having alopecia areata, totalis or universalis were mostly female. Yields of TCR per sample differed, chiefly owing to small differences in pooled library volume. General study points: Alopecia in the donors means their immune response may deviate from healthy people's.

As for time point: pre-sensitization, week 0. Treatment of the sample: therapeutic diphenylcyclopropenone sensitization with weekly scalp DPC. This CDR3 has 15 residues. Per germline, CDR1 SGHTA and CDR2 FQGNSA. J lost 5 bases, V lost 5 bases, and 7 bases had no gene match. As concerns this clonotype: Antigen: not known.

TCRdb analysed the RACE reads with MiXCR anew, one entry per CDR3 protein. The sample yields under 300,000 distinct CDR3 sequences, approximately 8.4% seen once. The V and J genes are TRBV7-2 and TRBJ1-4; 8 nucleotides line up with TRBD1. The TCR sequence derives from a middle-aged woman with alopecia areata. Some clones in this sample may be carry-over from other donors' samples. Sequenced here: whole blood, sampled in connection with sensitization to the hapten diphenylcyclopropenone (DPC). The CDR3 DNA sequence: TGTGCCAGCAGCCCCCAGGGGGCAGTCAATGAAAAACTGTTTTTT. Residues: CASSPQGAVNEKLFF.